Following are 12 T cell receptor beta chains from one sample sequenced in a study of human T cells and chemical hapten exposure. Regarding time point: pre-sensitization, week 0. Treatment defined: therapeutic diphenylcyclopropenone sensitization with weekly scalp DPC. TCRdb independently ran MiXCR on the RACE reads; one entry per CDR3 protein. The sample consists of 80,000 to 95,000 distinct CDR3 sequences, 9.6% of them appearing once. Sequenced here: whole blood, sampled in connection with sensitization to the hapten diphenylcyclopropenone (DPC). These receptors all come from a woman in her forties with alopecia areata. Some clones in this sample may be carry-over from other donors' samples.

The genes are TRBV7-9 and TRBJ2-5, with 9 bases identical to TRBD1. Germline loops: CDR1 SEHNR, CDR2 FQNEAQ (reference sequence). The CDR3 is made up of 16 amino acids. Unmatched junction bases numbered 7, after V lost 3 bases and J lost 2 bases. CDR3 nucleotide sequence: TGTGCCAGCAGCTTGGGCGACAGGGGGTTACAAGAGACCCAGTACTTC. This gives the protein CASSLGDRGLQETQYF.

This clonotype was seen at least ten times. The chain couples TRBV6-6 to TRBJ2-4; D gene uncertain. Trimming stripped 2 bases from V and 6 bases from J, with 8 bases between. Germline-derived CDR1 and CDR2 are MNHNY and SVGAGI (reference sequence). The CDR3 totals 13 residues. CDR3 bases: TGTGCCAGCAGTTACGGTTCGGGAAACATTCAGTACTTC. Translation gives CASSYGSGNIQYF.

This clonotype has ten or more counts. The V call is TRBV28, the J call TRBJ2-5; D may match TRBD1 or TRBD2 (6 bases each). The V end lost 3 bases, the J end lost 4 bases, and 15 bases lay between the germline ends. Germline V gene lookup returns CDR1 MDHEN and CDR2 SYDVKM. This CDR3 is built from 15 residues. CDR3 nucleotide sequence: TGTGCCAGCAGTTTGTTCCGGGGGCGCGTAGAGACCCAGTACTTC. This translates into CASSLFRGRVETQYF.

There are many counts of this clonotype. The chain combines TRBV18 with TRBJ1-4, with a weak D call TRBD1 (5 bases). V lost 3 bases and J lost 6, with 5 bases in between. The CDR3 totals 12 residues. Germline loops: CDR1 KGHSH, CDR2 LQKENI. This CDR3 reads CASSPTDEKLFF. DNA for the CDR3: TGTGCCAGCTCACCGACAGATGAAAAACTGTTTTTT.

The V and J genes are TRBV27 and TRBJ2-3, with D unclear. Germline V gene sequence: CDR1 MNHEY, CDR2 SMNVEV (reference sequence). Trimming took 3 bases from V and 4 from J, leaving 8 bases between them. This CDR3 spans 13 amino acids. CDR3 DNA: TGTGCCAGCAGTTTTAAGACCTCAGATACGCAGTATTTT. Protein product: CASSFKTSDTQYF.

The V and J genes are TRBV19 and TRBJ2-5; 8 positions agree with TRBD1. J lost 5 bases, V lost 5 bases, and 4 bases had no gene match. The CDR3 contains 13 residues. Per the germline V gene, CDR1 is LNHDA and CDR2 is SQIVND (reference sequence). CDR3 sequence reads: CASSPGDRETQYF. CDR3 DNA sequence: TGTGCCAGTAGTCCGGGGGACAGGGAGACCCAGTACTTC. The variable domain in full, with the rest retrieved from reference TRBV19 and TRBJ2-5, is DGGITQSPKYLFRKEGQNVTLSCEQNLNHDAMYWYRQDPGQGLRLIYYSQIVNDFQKGDIAEGYSVSREKKESFPLTVTSAQKNPTAFYLCASSPGDRETQYFGPGTRLLVL.

V usage is TRBV12-3 or TRBV12-4 and J usage is TRBJ2-5, with TRBD1 as a possible D gene (6 bases). Trimming left V 6 bases short and J 1 base short, with 9 bases between. There are 13 residues in the CDR3. The CDR3 coding sequence is TGTGCCAGCAGCCGGGACACCCAAGAGACCCAGTACTTC. It yields the protein CASSRDTQETQYF.

This clonotype was observed a single time. The CDR3 sequence: CASSFDRDSPLHF. CDR3 coding DNA: TGTGCCAGCAGCTTCGACAGGGATTCACCCCTCCACTTT. The chain recombines TRBV9 with TRBJ1-6; 7 nucleotides line up with TRBD1. Germline CDR1 is SGDLS and CDR2 is YYNGEE. V gave up 4 bases and J gave up 8 bases; unmatched junction bases: 3. The CDR3 length is 13 residues.

This clonotype was picked up a small number of times. V is TRBV7-9 and J is TRBJ1-2; D unclear. The length of the CDR3 is 14 residues. Per germline, CDR1 SEHNR and CDR2 FQNEAQ (reference sequence). The ends were cut back, 1 base at V and 3 bases at J, with 9 bases in the middle. The CDR3 protein is CASSLGVRDYGYTF. As DNA, the CDR3 is TGTGCCAGCAGCTTAGGGGTTAGGGACTATGGCTACACCTTC.

In its sample, this clonotype was seen a few times. V usage is TRBV4-2 and J usage is TRBJ1-1; tentatively, D is TRBD1 (6 bases). The CDR3 totals 17 residues. The V end was cut by 1 base, the J end by 0 bases, with 15 bases between. Germline lookup yields CDR1 LGHNA and CDR2 YNFKEQ. CDR3 protein: CASSQASLTGMNTEAFF. CDR3 coding DNA: TGTGCCAGCAGCCAAGCCTCCCTTACAGGGATGAACACTGAAGCTTTCTTT.

This clonotype appeared many times. V gene TRBV14 combines with J gene TRBJ1-1; a weak D match, TRBD1 (5 bases). This CDR3 region has 14 residues. The ends were cut back, 3 bases at V and 4 bases at J, with 12 bases in the middle. CDR1 SGHDN and CDR2 FVKESK come from the germline V gene. In DNA form, the CDR3 reads TGTGCCAGCAGCCAGGGGGGACGGATCACTGAAGCTTTCTTT. It specifies CASSQGGRITEAFF.

About this clonotype itself: One junction end disagrees with the germline gene, perhaps due to a read error. The chain recombines TRBV6-5 with TRBJ2-6; D may be TRBD2 (6 bases). The germline V gene has CDR1 MNHEY and CDR2 SVGAGI. This CDR3 is 18 amino acids long. The CDR3 here is CARSPWGGYYSGANVLTF. The CDR3 nucleotides read TGTGCCCGCAGTCCCTGGGGAGGTTACTACTCTGGGGCCAACGTCCTGACTTTC.